The source of this T cell receptor (beta chain) is a study of blood T cell repertoires in COVID-19. About the study: The United States, Italy and Spain were the sources of the acute and convalescent COVID-19 samples. T cells, B-cell-depleted T cells, or PBMCs supplied cDNA or gDNA.

The CDR3 runs 16 residues. The V and J ends lost 8 bases and 7 bases, in that order; junction bases with no gene match: 14. Germline loops: CDR1 MDHEN, CDR2 SYDVKM. The data were produced by immunoSEQ multiplex PCR, yet TCRdb's version contains in-frame clones alone and is incomplete. Of about 440,000 clones listed, 88% were seen once; the top ten hold about 12%. The sequence was obtained from a woman between 50 and 59 years old with COVID-19, enrolled during active disease. The sequenced material came from peripheral blood. V is TRBV28 and J is TRBJ1-6, with 7 nucleotides matching TRBD1. CDR3 coding DNA: TGTGCCAGCCAGCCGGGAAGGGGGCGAGGAAATTCACCCCTCCACTTT. This sequence encodes CASQPGRGRGNSPLHF.